A single sample gave rise to the 27 T cell receptor beta chains below, sequenced in a study of T cell responses to AZD1222 COVID-19 vaccine. Repertoires were generated with immunoSEQ multiplex PCR, while TCRdb's copy carries only in-frame clones and drops some. The sample carries fewer than 110,000 clones, about nine tenths recorded once. The specimen was peripheral blood, collected 28 days after the second AZD1222 dose. These receptors came from an adult who received the AZD1222 COVID-19 vaccine.

The chain employs TRBV5-5 and TRBJ1-1; D is perhaps TRBD1 (6 bases). This CDR3 is built from 15 residues. The germline V gene has CDR1 SGHKS and CDR2 YYEKEE (reference sequence). V lost 5 bases and J 3 bases, leaving 17 bases between the germline ends. CDR3: CASSSQTGADTEAFF. The DNA of the CDR3 is TGTGCCAGCAGTTCCCAGACAGGTGCGGACACTGAAGCTTTCTTT.

This clone was seen a handful of times. The chain is built from TRBV11-3 and TRBJ1-5; a possible D gene is TRBD1 (5 bases). Germline-derived CDR1 and CDR2 are SGHNT and YENEEA. V dropped 1 base and J dropped 0 bases, with 19 bases sitting between them. The CDR3 has 19 amino acids. This chain's CDR3 is CASSLGVSGRNNSNQPQHF. The DNA for the CDR3 is TGTGCCAGCAGCTTAGGGGTTTCGGGGCGAAACAATAGCAATCAGCCCCAGCATTTT.

This sequence joins TRBV5-5 and TRBJ1-2, with D possibly TRBD1 on 6 matching bases. CDR3 length: 16 amino acids. Germline V CDR1 and CDR2: SGHKS, YYEKEE (reference sequence). Between the trimmed V and J ends, which lost 0 bases and 6 bases, there was a span of 18 bases. For the CDR3, the DNA is TGTGCCAGCAGCTTGGCCCCGACTACAGGGACGGATGGCTACACCTTC. It is translated as CASSLAPTTGTDGYTF.

V and J are TRBV2 and TRBJ2-3; TRBD1 agrees at 8 bases. Germline loops: CDR1 SNHLY, CDR2 FYNNEI. V shed 8 bases and J 1 base; nucleotides not matched to a gene: 5. CDR3 size: 14 residues. Written as DNA, the CDR3 is TGTGCCAGCTGCTGGACAGGGCGCACAGATACGCAGTATTTT. Residues: CASCWTGRTDTQYF.

The chain combines TRBV7-2 with TRBJ1-1; D is unresolved. The germline V and J ends were trimmed by 1 base and 10 bases, with 13 bases remaining between them. The V gene's germline CDR1 is SGHTA and CDR2 FQGNSA. The CDR3 has 13 amino acids. CDR3 in amino acids: CASSLVPRERAFF. The CDR3 nucleotides read TGTGCCAGCAGCTTAGTCCCCCGGGAACGAGCTTTCTTT.

For this clone: Compared with germline, one end of the junction differs, possibly owing to a read error. The chain employs TRBV6-6 and TRBJ2-3, with D tentatively TRBD1 or TRBD2 (6 bases each). CDR1 and CDR2 from the germline V gene are MNHNY and SVGAGI (reference sequence). The CDR3 has 12 residues. The CDR3 nucleotides are TGTGCCAGCAGTTACTCGGCTAGCGAGGGGGTTTTT. Its translation: CASSYSASEGVF.

Regarding this clone: The sample has other DNA sequences that encode this CDR3 too. The rearrangement uses TRBV5-1 and TRBJ2-7; 7 positions agree with TRBD2. Looked up from germline, CDR1 is SGHRS and CDR2 is YFSETQ. The CDR3 is 14 residues long. V lost 0 bases, J lost 3 bases, and 3 bases stayed unmatched. As DNA, the CDR3 is TGCGCCAGCAGCTTGGCTGGCGGGAGCTACGAGCAGTACTTC. Its protein is CASSLAGGSYEQYF.

This clone was observed once. V and J are TRBV7-9 and TRBJ1-2, with unresolved D. The V end was cut by 5 bases, the J end by 4 bases, with 8 bases between. Looked up from germline, CDR1 is SEHNR and CDR2 is FQNEAQ (reference sequence). This CDR3 comprises 12 residues. DNA of the CDR3: TGTGCCAGCAGCCCGAAGCCCTATGGCTACACCTTC. Its translation: CASSPKPYGYTF.

This clone was seen only once. The rearrangement joins TRBV5-4 to TRBJ2-5; TRBD2 agrees at 14 bases. Per germline, CDR1 SGHNT and CDR2 YYREEE (reference sequence). Trimming took 4 bases from V and 4 from J; bases not matched to a gene: 6. This CDR3 is built from 16 residues. The CDR3 loop is CASSPGTSGRLETQYF. The CDR3 DNA reads as TGTGCCAGCAGCCCTGGGACTAGCGGGAGACTAGAGACCCAGTACTTC.

This clone is a singleton in its sample. The chain carries TRBV18 and TRBJ1-1; maybe TRBD1 (6 bases). CDR1 and CDR2 (germline): KGHSH, LQKENI. Trimming took 0 bases from V and 11 from J, leaving 13 bases between them. The CDR3 loop spans 13 amino acids. The CDR3 sequence is CASSPPPGDAAFF. The CDR3, as DNA: TGTGCCAGCTCACCACCGCCAGGGGATGCCGCTTTCTTT.

The CDR3 here is CASSLERVQGTEAFF. The CDR3 DNA is TGCGCCAGCAGCTTGGAAAGGGTTCAGGGCACTGAAGCTTTCTTT. The V gene is TRBV5-1, the J gene TRBJ1-1; possibly TRBD1 for D (5 bases). V lost 0 bases and J lost 4, with 13 bases in between. Germline loops: CDR1 SGHRS, CDR2 YFSETQ. This CDR3 comprises 15 residues.

The chain employs TRBV12-3 or TRBV12-4 and TRBJ1-2; D is perhaps TRBD1 (5 bases). The V gene lost 5 bases and the J gene lost 10 bases, with 17 bases spanning the gap. This CDR3 has 13 residues. CDR3 DNA: TGTGCCAGCAGTAGAAGACAGTTTGGTTTCTACACCTTC. This encodes CASSRRQFGFYTF.

In its sample, this clone was seen once. The gene calls are TRBV27 and TRBJ2-2; no reliable D call. Per germline, CDR1 MNHEY and CDR2 SMNVEV (reference sequence). The CDR3 extends over 15 amino acids. Trimming cost V 6 bases and J 3 bases, with 14 bases left between them. The CDR3: CASSPRVADTGELFF. The CDR3 coding sequence is TGTGCCAGCAGCCCCCGGGTTGCGGACACCGGGGAGCTGTTTTTT.

In the case of this clone: This same CDR3 is encoded by further DNA sequences in the sample. The V call is TRBV5-4, the J call TRBJ2-4; D is possibly TRBD2 (6 bases). This CDR3 is 16 amino acids long. Germline CDR1 is SGHNT and CDR2 is YYREEE (reference sequence). Trimming stripped 0 bases from V and 0 bases from J, with 10 bases between. CDR3 coding DNA: TGTGCCAGCAGCTTGGGCGGGGACTTAGCCAAAAACATTCAGTACTTC. Its protein is CASSLGGDLAKNIQYF. Combining the CDR3 with reference TRBV5-4 and TRBJ2-4 gives the whole variable domain ETGVTQSPTHLIKTRGQQVTLRCSSQSGHNTVSWYQQALGQGPQFIFQYYREEENGRGNFPPRFSGLQFPNYSSELNVNALELDDSALYLCASSLGGDLAKNIQYFGAGTRLSVL.

The chain is built from TRBV5-4 and TRBJ2-5; D possibly corresponds to TRBD2 (5 bases). Germline loops: CDR1 SGHNT, CDR2 YYREEE (reference sequence). The CDR3 covers 15 residues. Between the trimmed V and J ends, which lost 0 bases and 3 bases, there was a span of 12 bases. The CDR3 loop reads CASSLARGPKETQYF. DNA of the CDR3: TGTGCCAGCAGCTTGGCCCGGGGTCCAAAAGAGACCCAGTACTTC.

The chain uses TRBV5-1 and TRBJ2-7, with D possibly matching TRBD1 (6 bases). The V end was cut by 0 bases, the J end by 6 bases, with 10 bases between. The CDR3 runs 13 residues. Germline CDR1 SGHRS, CDR2 YFSETQ. In DNA, the CDR3 is TGCGCCAGCAGCTTGGAAGGACAGCTCGAGCAGTACTTC. Protein product: CASSLEGQLEQYF.

This chain joins TRBV29-1 and TRBJ1-1; 9 positions match TRBD1. The CDR3 runs to 13 residues. Germline lookup yields CDR1 SQVTM and CDR2 ANQGSEA. The V segment lost 1 base and the J segment 4 bases; nucleotides outside the gene matches: 1. The CDR3 nucleotides read TGCAGCGTTGAAGGACAGGGGGGCACTGAAGCTTTCTTT. It yields the protein CSVEGQGGTEAFF. Full variable domain (outside the CDR3, taken from reference TRBV29-1 and TRBJ1-1): SAVISQKPSRDICQRGTSLTIQCQVDSQVTMMFWYRQQPGQSLTLIATANQGSEATYESGFVIDKFPISRPNLTFSTLTVSNMSPEDSSIYLCSVEGQGGTEAFFGQGTRLTVV.

The chain joins TRBV7-6 to TRBJ2-2; possible D gene TRBD2, 5 bases. Between the trimmed V and J ends, which lost 1 base and 7 bases, there was a span of 10 bases. CDR1 and CDR2 from the germline V gene are SGHVS and FNYEAQ. The CDR3 has 14 amino acids. CDR3 DNA: TGTGCCAGCAGCTTAGGAGGGTCTGGCGGGGAGCTGTTTTTT. It translates to CASSLGGSGGELFF. Complete variable domain (other parts from reference TRBV7-6 and TRBJ2-2): GAGVSQSPRYKVTKRGQDVALRCDPISGHVSLYWYRQALGQGPEFLTYFNYEAQQDKSGLPNDRFSAERPEGSISTLTIQRTEQRDSAMYRCASSLGGSGGELFFGEGSRLTVL.

This clone was counted a single time. The chain couples TRBV5-3 to TRBJ2-2, with a tentative D call TRBD1 (5 bases). TRBV5-3 belongs to the ORF category, with a function that is uncertain. This CDR3 has 17 residues. V shed 2 bases and J shed 0 bases, with 14 bases lying between them. The CDR3 bases are TGTGCCAGAAGCTTCTTCCACAGGCGCGCGAACACCGGGGAGCTGTTTTTT. Translating gives CARSFFHRRANTGELFF.

The chain carries TRBV19 and TRBJ2-1; possible D gene TRBD1, 6 bases. This CDR3 is 12 amino acids long. Per germline, CDR1 LNHDA and CDR2 SQIVND (reference sequence). Trimming removed 3 bases at V and 9 bases at J, with 9 bases between. CDR3 amino acids: CASSMGHPEQFF. CDR3 bases: TGTGCCAGTAGTATGGGACACCCTGAGCAGTTCTTC. Full variable domain (outside the CDR3, taken from reference TRBV19 and TRBJ2-1): DGGITQSPKYLFRKEGQNVTLSCEQNLNHDAMYWYRQDPGQGLRLIYYSQIVNDFQKGDIAEGYSVSREKKESFPLTVTSAQKNPTAFYLCASSMGHPEQFFGPGTRLTVL.

This rearrangement joins TRBV7-2 to TRBJ2-7; TRBD2 aligns across 16 bases. J gave up 6 bases and V 1 base, and 6 bases lay outside the gene matches. The CDR3 length is 17 residues. Germline-derived CDR1 and CDR2 are SGHTA and FQGNSA. CDR3 in DNA: TGTGCCAGCAGCTTAGAAGGGACTAGCGGGAGGGTAAGCGAGCAGTACTTC. Amino acid sequence: CASSLEGTSGRVSEQYF.

The J gene is TRBJ2-1, the V gene TRBV9, with D uncertain. In germline, CDR1 is SGDLS, CDR2 YYNGEE. The CDR3 is 13 residues long. V was clipped by 1 base and J by 0 bases, with 2 bases between them. CDR3 region: CASSVHSYNEQFF. The CDR3, as DNA: TGTGCCAGCAGCGTACACTCCTACAATGAGCAGTTCTTC.

This clone appeared once. CDR3 sequence (DNA): TGTGCCAGCAGTTATTCACAGGGAAATTCACCCCTCCACTTT. It codes for CASSYSQGNSPLHF. This rearrangement joins TRBV6-5 to TRBJ1-6; perhaps TRBD1 as D (6 bases). The CDR3 is made up of 14 amino acids. Germline CDR1 MNHEY, CDR2 SVGAGI. With 3 bases removed from V and 7 bases from J, the gap between germline ends came to 10 bases.

This clone was counted only a few times. V usage is TRBV30 and J usage is TRBJ2-2; 7 bases are a match to TRBD2. Germline V gene lookup returns CDR1 GTSNPN and CDR2 SVGIG (reference sequence). CDR3 length equals 16 residues. V lost 5 bases to trimming and J lost 6 bases; unmatched junction nucleotides: 15. Here the CDR3 reads CAWEGPSPGGSGELFF. CDR3 DNA sequence: TGTGCCTGGGAAGGTCCGTCCCCGGGAGGATCCGGGGAGCTGTTTTTT.

This sequence joins TRBV7-2 and TRBJ2-2, with 9 bases matching TRBD2. V gave up 5 bases and J gave up 3 bases; unmatched junction bases: 4. Germline loops: CDR1 SGHTA, CDR2 FQGNSA. The CDR3 length is 15 residues. CDR3 in amino acids: CASSHRGGDTGELFF. In DNA, the CDR3 is TGTGCCAGCAGCCACCGCGGGGGGGACACCGGGGAGCTGTTTTTT.

As DNA, the CDR3 is TGTGCCAGCAACCCTCACGTGGGTCATCAGCCCCAGCATTTT. This translates into CASNPHVGHQPQHF. V usage is TRBV6-2 or TRBV6-3 and J usage is TRBJ1-5; D remains ambiguous. Germline V gene sequence: CDR1 MNHEY, CDR2 SVGEGT. Between the trimmed V and J ends, which lost 7 bases and 5 bases, there was a span of 15 bases. The CDR3 has 14 amino acids.

This clone was seen just once. The J gene is TRBJ2-6, the V gene TRBV5-1, with D possibly matching TRBD1 (5 bases). V was pared by 4 bases and J by 0 bases, with 8 bases between. Germline V gene sequence: CDR1 SGHRS, CDR2 YFSETQ. The CDR3 totals 15 residues. The CDR3 nucleotides are TGCGCCAGCAGCGGCAGGGTCTCTGGGGCCAACGTCCTGACTTTC. As protein: CASSGRVSGANVLTF.